The 11 T cell receptor beta chains given below trace back to one sample, sequenced in a study. TCRdb recomputed calls from the 5' RACE reads with MiXCR, one row per CDR3 protein. This table holds under 65,000 distinct CDR3 sequences, around 26% found once. Sequenced input: tumor-infiltrating memory CD4+ T cells sorted from the breast tumor. Subset noted: memory CD4+ T cells, CD4+CD45RO+CD25-. These receptors were collected from a female donor with breast cancer.

CDR3 DNA sequence: TGCAGTGCTGAGTTTGGGACAGGCCATTTTGAAGCTTTCTTT. It encodes CSAEFGTGHFEAFF. This chain uses TRBV20-1 with TRBJ1-1; the match to TRBD1 covers 8 bases. V lost 5 bases, J lost 7 bases, and 12 bases stayed unmatched. Germline CDR1 reads DFQATT; CDR2 reads SNEGSKA (reference sequence). This CDR3 comprises 14 residues.

A word on this clonotype: Germline and junction disagree at one end, which may indicate a read error. This chain connects TRBV6-1 to TRBJ2-7; 7 nucleotides align to TRBD1. The CDR3 consists of 13 residues. The germline gives CDR1 MNHNS, CDR2 SASEGT. The DNA of the CDR3 is TGTGCCATCCGGGACAGTCTTAGCTACGAACAGTACTTC. It yields the protein CAIRDSLSYEQYF.

The chain employs TRBV7-8 and TRBJ1-3; weak D call: TRBD1 (5 bases). The CDR3 loop spans 14 amino acids. Trimming took 4 bases from V and 4 from J, leaving 11 bases between them. Germline V gene lookup returns CDR1 SGHVS and CDR2 FQNEAQ. CDR3 DNA sequence: TGTGCCAGCAGCTCCCAGGGTGGGGGAAACACCATATATTTT. It specifies CASSSQGGGNTIYF.

The chain carries TRBV6-2 or TRBV6-3 and TRBJ2-1, with 9 bases lining up with TRBD1. The CDR3 runs 15 residues. J lost 6 bases, V lost 8 bases, and 11 bases had no gene match. Germline CDR1 and CDR2: MNHEY and SVGEGT. CDR3 DNA: TGTGCCAGCGTAGTCCGGGACAGGGCCCTCAATGAGCAGTTCTTC. It translates to CASVVRDRALNEQFF.

This clonotype appeared a few times. The chain is built from TRBV7-2 and TRBJ2-1, with a tentative D call TRBD2 (6 bases). The germline V gene encodes CDR1 SGHTA and CDR2 FQGNSA. The ends were cut back, 1 base at V and 9 bases at J, with 16 bases in the middle. The CDR3 is 15 amino acids. The CDR3 protein is CASSLDPGSFGEQFF. The CDR3 bases are TGTGCCAGCAGCTTAGACCCCGGGAGCTTCGGTGAGCAGTTCTTC.

In this sample, this clonotype turned up a few times. This rearrangement joins TRBV6-6 to TRBJ2-7; the D call may be TRBD1 or TRBD2 (5 bases each). CDR1 MNHNY and CDR2 SVGAGI come from the germline V gene (reference sequence). The CDR3 contains 12 residues. The V end was cut by 8 bases, the J end by 0 bases, with 8 bases between. The chain's CDR3 is CASERGSYEQYF. The CDR3, as DNA: TGTGCCAGCGAGAGGGGCTCCTACGAGCAGTACTTC.

This chain uses TRBV28 with TRBJ2-2, with D perhaps TRBD1 (6 bases). Germline V CDR1 and CDR2: MDHEN, SYDVKM. The V end was cut by 5 bases, the J end by 6 bases, with 13 bases between. The CDR3 contains 14 residues. CDR3 DNA: TGTGCCAGCAGTCCCCCAAGGGGGTCCGGGGAGCTGTTTTTT. Encoded protein: CASSPPRGSGELFF. The full variable domain, rest sourced from reference TRBV28 and TRBJ2-2, is DVKVTQSSRYLVKRTGEKVFLECVQDMDHENMFWYRQDPGLGLRLIYFSYDVKMKEKGDIPEGYSVSREKKERFSLILESASTNQTSMYLCASSPPRGSGELFFGEGSRLTVL.

This clonotype was counted only a few times. The chain links TRBV28 to TRBJ1-4, with no clear D. The germline V and J ends were trimmed by 2 bases and 8 bases, with 15 bases remaining between them. Germline loops: CDR1 MDHEN, CDR2 SYDVKM. There are 15 residues in the CDR3. CDR3 bases: TGTGCCAGCAGTTTAAGCCCGGAGGCGAAAGAAAAACTGTTTTTT. This sequence encodes CASSLSPEAKEKLFF.

The rearrangement joins TRBV5-1 to TRBJ1-2, with D tentatively TRBD1 (6 bases). The V gene's germline CDR1 is SGHRS and CDR2 YFSETQ. The CDR3 contains 13 residues. The V gene lost 0 bases and the J gene lost 8 bases, with 11 bases spanning the gap. CDR3 loop: CASSLATGEGYTF. The DNA of the CDR3 is TGCGCCAGCAGCTTGGCGACAGGTGAAGGCTACACCTTC.

The V call is TRBV6-5, the J call TRBJ2-7, with D maybe TRBD2 (6 bases). The length of the CDR3 is 14 residues. Trimming stripped 4 bases from V and 4 bases from J, with 14 bases between. The germline V gene has CDR1 MNHEY and CDR2 SVGAGI. This CDR3 is CASSSGSFMYEQYF. DNA for the CDR3: TGTGCCAGCAGTTCCGGGAGTTTTATGTACGAGCAGTACTTC.

With respect to this clonotype: Being one base from a much bigger clone, this may be a read error. The V gene is TRBV7-2, the J gene TRBJ1-3; no clear D gene. The CDR3 contains 13 residues. CDR1 is SGHTA, CDR2 FQGNSA, per germline. The CDR3 region is CASSLEAGSTIYF. The CDR3 DNA is TGTGCCAGCAGCTTAGAGGCCGGAAGCACCATATATTTT.